The source of this T cell receptor (beta chain) is a study of OX40 agonist ivuxolimab in advanced cancers. Study-wide background: Aged about 20 to 80 with a mean of roughly 65 years, they were around 85% male. General observations from the study: In the 0.1-3.0 mg/kg groups, partial responders showed among the lowest expansion. A proportion of nonresponders additionally exhibited low normalized T-cell clonal expansion.

Systemic immunosuppression or a history of autoimmune disease excluded patients. Concerning this clone: No antigen is known for it.

Trimming took 3 bases from V and 0 from J, leaving 8 bases between them. The CDR3 length is 15 residues. Germline values: CDR1 SEHNR, CDR2 FQNEAQ (reference sequence). Some clones are missing from TCRdb's copy, which holds only in-frame ones; the method was immunoSEQ multiplex PCR. The data contain some 58,000 clones, about four fifths of them seen just once; the ten biggest clones take up less than 2%. The sample was CD4+ or CD8+ T cells sorted from blood, taken in a trial of the OX40 agonist ivuxolimab. This TCR was sampled from an adult with an advanced solid tumor such as melanoma, head and neck, liver or kidney cancer. The chain links TRBV7-9 to TRBJ1-4, with D perhaps TRBD1 (5 bases). CDR3 DNA sequence: TGTGCCAGCAGCTTGGTAGGGGCAACTAATGAAAAACTGTTTTTT. Its protein is CASSLVGATNEKLFF.